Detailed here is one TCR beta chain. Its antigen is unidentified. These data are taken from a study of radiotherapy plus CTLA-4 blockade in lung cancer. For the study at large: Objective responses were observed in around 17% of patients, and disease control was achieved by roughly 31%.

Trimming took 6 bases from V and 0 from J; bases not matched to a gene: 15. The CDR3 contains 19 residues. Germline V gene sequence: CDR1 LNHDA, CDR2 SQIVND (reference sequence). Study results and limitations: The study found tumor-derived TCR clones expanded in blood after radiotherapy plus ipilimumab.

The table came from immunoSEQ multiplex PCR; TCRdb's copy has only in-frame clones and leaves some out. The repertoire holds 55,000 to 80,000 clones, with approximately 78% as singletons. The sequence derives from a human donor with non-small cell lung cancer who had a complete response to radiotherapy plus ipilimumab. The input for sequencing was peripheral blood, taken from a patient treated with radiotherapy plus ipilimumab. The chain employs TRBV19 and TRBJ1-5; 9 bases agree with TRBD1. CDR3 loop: CASSLRYRGRGGSNQPQHF. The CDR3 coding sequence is TGTGCCAGTAGCCTTCGTTACAGGGGGCGTGGTGGTAGCAATCAGCCCCAGCATTTT.